This TCR beta chain is drawn from a study of T-cell reconstitution after alpha-beta-depleted transplantation in children. In this sample, this clonotype turned up a few times. Unique molecular identifiers were incorporated during preparation of the TCRbeta library. TCRdb re-called the PCR reads through MiXCR, storing one row per CDR3 protein. The table includes approximately 250,000 distinct CDR3 sequences, about 9.6% detected once. This TCR was sampled from a human donor who donated a stem cell graft to a child with SCID. The sample was PBMCs from the stem cell graft donor, taken from the stem cell graft.

The CDR3 spells CSARGQGGAKNIQYF. Here the CDR3 DNA reads TGCAGTGCTAGAGGGCAGGGTGGGGCCAAAAACATTCAGTACTTC. The chain has TRBV20-1 and TRBJ2-4, with D possibly matching TRBD1 (5 bases). The V and J ends lost 1 base and 1 base respectively, with 11 bases between them. The CDR3 is 15 amino acids. Germline CDR1 is DFQATT and CDR2 is SNEGSKA (reference sequence).